The present TCR beta chain was sequenced within a study of metastatic and nonmetastatic thyroid tumors. About the study: Peripheral blood and tumor or nodule samples from malignant and benign thyroid patients were compared. Points from the study as a whole: The study reportedly found significantly higher TCR beta diversity in malignant thyroid tumors than benign nodules, in blood and tumor.

Each patient came to thyroid surgery without any prior treatment (of any kind). This clone was seen a handful of times. The antigen is unknown. Germline V CDR1 and CDR2: DFQATT, SNEGSKA (reference sequence). This CDR3 region has 16 residues. With 3 bases clipped from V and 7 bases from J, the junction kept 17 bases outside the gene matches. Per the original methods: Across clinicopathological groups, CDR3 differences served as the basis for building a distant-metastasis classifier for papillary thyroid cancer. With MiXCR, TCRdb called clones anew from the PCR reads. The V and J calls come from TCRdb's annotation, not from the publication. Found here are tens of thousands of clones, roughly 23% of them singletons; the top ten hold around an eighth.

The sequencing sample was made of tumor tissue. This receptor was obtained from a female donor with papillary thyroid cancer or a benign thyroid nodule (not recorded which). Some clones in this sample may be carry-over from other donors' samples. The V and J genes are TRBV20-1 and TRBJ1-2; 7 nucleotides match TRBD1. CDR3 loop: CSARSRDSGKGAGYTF. The CDR3 nucleotides are TGCAGTGCTAGGAGCCGGGACTCGGGGAAGGGGGCTGGCTACACCTTC.